This is a list of T cell receptor beta chains from one sample in a study of CD8+ T cells in alopecia areata. Some clones are missing from TCRdb's copy, which holds only in-frame ones; the method was immunoSEQ multiplex PCR. This table has about 190,000 clones, approximately 67% appearing once. Sequenced here: CD4+ T cells sorted from blood, sampled around week 50, from a patient treated with tofacitinib. Source of these receptors: a human donor with alopecia areata. Each CDR3 is given with its conserved first and last residue. D genes are given only for firm matches. Clone size is shown for a subset of rows, as once, few, many or a class of expanded clone.

v_call	d_call	j_call	clone_size	cdr3_nt	cdr3_aa
TRBV4-3	TRBD1	TRBJ1-2	-	TGCGCCAGCAGCCGGGACAGGGGCAACTATGGCTACACCTTC	CASSRDRGNYGYTF
TRBV29-1	TRBD1	TRBJ1-1	-	TGCAGCGTGGCCCGACAGGGTGCAAACACTGAAGCTTTCTTT	CSVARQGANTEAFF
TRBV7-6	-	TRBJ2-3	few	TGTGCCAGCAGCATCGACCTGAAGTCAGATACGCAGTATTTT	CASSIDLKSDTQYF
TRBV5-6	TRBD2	TRBJ2-7	-	TGTGCCAGCAGCTTGGTGAGCGGGGCCGGCTACGAGCAGTACTTC	CASSLVSGAGYEQYF
TRBV30	-	TRBJ1-2	-	TGTGCCTGGAGTCCACGGGGGTTCTATGGCTACACCTTC	CAWSPRGFYGYTF
TRBV5-1	-	TRBJ2-2	few	TGCGCCAGCAGCCGGGACCAGGCCGACACCGGGGAGCTGTTTTTT	CASSRDQADTGELFF
TRBV18	-	TRBJ2-3	-	TGTGCCAGCTCACCGCAGGGGTCCCGCACAGATACGCAGTATTTT	CASSPQGSRTDTQYF
TRBV29-1	-	TRBJ1-1	-	TGCAGCGTTAGTGGAGTCTTGAACACTGAAGCTTTCTTT	CSVSGVLNTEAFF
TRBV28	-	TRBJ1-3	few	TGTGCCAGCGGTACAATAGGCATTGTGGGAAACACCATATATTTT	CASGTIGIVGNTIYF
TRBV29-1	-	TRBJ1-5	few	TGCAGCGTTGAAGACGGGCCCAATCAGCCCCAGCATTTT	CSVEDGPNQPQHF
TRBV7-2	-	TRBJ1-5	-	TGTGCCAGCAGCCCGTGGGACAGCAATCAGCCCCAGCATTTT	CASSPWDSNQPQHF
TRBV11-1	-	TRBJ2-6	-	TGTGCCAGCAGCCGTAGACCGTCTGGGGCCAACGTCCTGACTTTC	CASSRRPSGANVLTF
TRBV29-1	TRBD2	TRBJ2-2	-	TGCAGCGTCCGTGGTGCGGGGGTCACCGGGGAGCTGTTTTTT	CSVRGAGVTGELFF
TRBV30	TRBD1	TRBJ1-2	few	TGTGCCTGGAGCCGGGACAGCTATGGCTACACCTTC	CAWSRDSYGYTF
TRBV29-1	-	TRBJ2-5	few	TGCAGCGTTGGAGCGGTACCACACCAAGAGACCCAGTACTTC	CSVGAVPHQETQYF
TRBV29-1	-	TRBJ1-1	-	TGCAGCGTTTTTGGAGGGACTGAAGCTTTCTTT	CSVFGGTEAFF
TRBV5-1	-	TRBJ1-1	-	TGCGCCAGCAGCTTGGCCATGGGGACTGCTTTCTTT	CASSLAMGTAFF
TRBV30	-	TRBJ1-2	-	TGTGCCTGGACCGGCGAGGGCCGTAGCTATGGCTACACCTTC	CAWTGEGRSYGYTF
TRBV7-2	-	TRBJ2-3	once	TGTGCCAGCAGCTCCTACAGGGATGCTAGCACAGATACGCAGTATTTT	CASSSYRDASTDTQYF
TRBV29-1	TRBD1	TRBJ2-2	-	TGCAGCGCCCAGGACAGGGGAGGCGGGGAGCTGTTTTTT	CSAQDRGGGELFF
TRBV29-1	-	TRBJ1-5	-	TGCAGCGTTGTAGGCACAGGGTTCAATCAGCCCCAGCATTTT	CSVVGTGFNQPQHF
TRBV6-1	-	TRBJ1-6	-	TGTGCCAGCAGTTCCGTGGGGGAAAATTCACCCCTCCACTTT	CASSSVGENSPLHF
TRBV29-1	-	TRBJ1-1	-	TGCAGCGTTGTCGTCGGGAACACTGAAGCTTTCTTT	CSVVVGNTEAFF